This T cell receptor beta chain was sequenced in a study of radiotherapy plus CTLA-4 blockade in lung cancer. Looking at the study overall: For 18% of patients, objective responses occurred, and approximately 31% had disease control.

Points from the study as a whole: How blood T cell clones changed early, along with interferon-beta, reportedly forecast response best. TCR clones of tumor origin grew in blood after radiotherapy plus ipilimumab.

Lung cancer patients with chemo-refractory metastatic non-small-cell disease were given focal radiation plus CTLA-4 blockade with ipilimumab. V was shortened by 3 bases and J by 4 bases, with 3 bases between the two germline ends. Germline values: CDR1 MGHDK, CDR2 SYGVNS. The CDR3 loop spans 11 amino acids. Clones were read by immunoSEQ multiplex PCR, and TCRdb kept only the in-frame ones, dropping some. This sample has about 62,000 clones, with 76% found just once. With regard to this clone: Its specificity is unknown.

Sequencing used peripheral blood, obtained from a patient treated with radiotherapy plus ipilimumab. This receptor was obtained from a human donor with non-small cell lung cancer who had a complete response to radiotherapy plus ipilimumab. This chain connects TRBV25-1 to TRBJ1-2, with D unclear. In DNA, the CDR3 is TGTGCCAGCAGTGACGGCTATGGCTACACCTTC. Protein product: CASSDGYGYTF.